Listed below are T cell receptor beta chains from one sample, sequenced in a study of blood T cell repertoires in COVID-19. Assay: immunoSEQ multiplex PCR; the TCRdb copy retains only in-frame clones and omits some. The table lists about 43,000 clones, over 80% of them singletons. The sequencing input was peripheral blood. The receptors come from a man between 60 and 75 years old with active COVID-19. Both conserved end residues are part of each CDR3. The D gene is left open where the match is weak. Size tells how often a clone was seen (once, few, many) or the class of an expanded clone, and some rows leave it out.

CDR3 length	J gene	V gene	D gene	clone size	CDR3 protein	CDR3 DNA
16	TRBJ1-1	TRBV28	.	.	CASSKPRQTSNTEAFF	TGTGCCAGCAGTAAGCCGCGACAGACGTCAAACACTGAAGCTTTCTTT
15	TRBJ2-7	TRBV13	.	.	CASSLGSSGRYEQYF	TGTGCCAGCAGCTTAGGCTCTAGTGGTAGGTACGAGCAGTACTTC
16	TRBJ1-2	TRBV28	TRBD1	few	CASSRGTDRGLLGYTF	TGTGCCAGCAGTCGGGGCACGGACAGGGGGCTATTGGGCTACACCTTC
15	TRBJ2-7	TRBV4-3	TRBD1	.	CASSQGIGQGWEQYF	TGCGCCAGCAGCCAAGGAATCGGACAGGGATGGGAGCAGTACTTC
15	TRBJ1-5	TRBV4-1	.	.	CASSLAQESNQPQHF	TGCGCCAGCAGCCTCGCACAGGAAAGCAATCAGCCCCAGCATTTT
14	TRBJ2-1	TRBV28	TRBD1	.	CASSSPGQPDEQFF	TGTGCCAGCAGTTCACCGGGACAGCCCGATGAGCAGTTCTTC
14	TRBJ2-5	TRBV5-1	TRBD1	.	CASSLGQDQETQYF	TGCGCCAGCAGCCTTGGACAGGACCAAGAGACCCAGTACTTC
14	TRBJ1-5	TRBV20-1	TRBD1	.	CSASRTGRNQPQHF	TGCAGTGCTAGTAGGACAGGGAGGAATCAGCCCCAGCATTTT
16	TRBJ2-1	TRBV6-5	.	.	CASSYEPSASYNEQFF	TGTGCCAGCAGTTACGAACCTAGCGCCTCCTACAATGAGCAGTTCTTC
14	TRBJ2-7	TRBV4-2	TRBD1	once	CASSRETGSNEQYF	TGTGCCAGCAGCCGAGAGACAGGGAGCAACGAGCAGTACTTC
16	TRBJ1-2	TRBV10-2	TRBD1	.	CASSATDRATNYGYTF	TGCGCCAGCAGTGCTACGGACAGGGCGACTAACTATGGCTACACCTTC
15	TRBJ1-5	TRBV4-1	.	.	CASSQGPYSNQPQHF	TGCGCCAGCAGCCAGGGGCCTTATAGCAATCAGCCCCAGCATTTT
15	TRBJ1-1	TRBV28	.	.	CASRPSAQANTEAFF	TGTGCCAGCAGGCCCTCTGCACAGGCGAACACTGAAGCTTTCTTT
13	TRBJ2-7	TRBV7-6	TRBD1	.	CASSGRTGYEQYF	TGTGCCAGCAGCGGACGGACAGGATACGAGCAGTACTTC
18	TRBJ2-3	TRBV4-1	TRBD2	few	CASSQDPGSGGAFDTQYF	TGCGCCAGCAGCCAAGATCCTGGTAGCGGGGGGGCATTTGATACGCAGTATTTT
12	TRBJ2-2	TRBV19	.	.	CASSQNTGELFF	TGTGCCAGTAGTCAGAACACCGGGGAGCTGTTTTTT
15	TRBJ1-1	TRBV5-1	TRBD1	.	CASSSFQGASTEAFF	TGCGCCAGCAGCAGTTTCCAGGGGGCAAGCACTGAAGCTTTCTTT
13	TRBJ1-5	TRBV7-3	TRBD1	.	CASSLGQGQPQHF	TGTGCCAGCAGCCTGGGACAGGGGCAGCCCCAGCATTTT
14	TRBJ1-1	TRBV6-5	TRBD1	.	CASTGQGGDTEAFF	TGTGCCAGCACCGGACAGGGGGGGGACACTGAAGCTTTCTTT
16	TRBJ2-1	TRBV4-1	TRBD2	.	CASSQEQGGGNNEQFF	TGCGCCAGCAGCCAAGAACAAGGCGGGGGGAACAATGAGCAGTTCTTC
13	TRBJ1-2	TRBV10-3	.	once	CAISETANYGYTF	TGTGCCATCAGTGAGACAGCTAACTATGGCTACACCTTC
13	TRBJ2-7	TRBV2	TRBD1	few	CASSTGQGYEQYF	TGTGCCAGCAGCACCGGACAGGGCTACGAGCAGTACTTC
14	TRBJ2-7	TRBV18	TRBD1	.	CASSLGQESYEQYF	TGTGCCAGCTCATTGGGACAGGAGTCCTACGAGCAGTACTTC
14	TRBJ1-1	TRBV7-9	.	.	CASSLQAGNTEAFF	TGTGCCAGCAGCTTACAGGCGGGTAACACTGAAGCTTTCTTT
14	TRBJ1-4	TRBV4-2	.	.	CASSPTGTPKELFF	TGTGCCAGCAGCCCAACCGGGACTCCCAAGGAACTGTTTTTT
12	TRBJ1-1	TRBV18	TRBD1	.	CASSRTGPEAFF	TGTGCCAGCTCACGGACAGGGCCTGAAGCTTTCTTT
15	TRBJ2-5	TRBV5-1	TRBD2	.	CASSLGLAGGETQYF	TGCGCCAGCAGCTTGGGACTAGCGGGAGGGGAGACCCAGTACTTC
14	TRBJ2-7	TRBV15	TRBD1	.	CATSRNRGSHEQYF	TGTGCCACCAGCAGAAACAGGGGATCCCACGAGCAGTACTTC
16	TRBJ2-3	TRBV5-8	TRBD1	few	CASSFRQGSRKDTQYF	TGTGCCAGCAGCTTCAGACAGGGATCGAGGAAAGATACGCAGTATTTT
17	TRBJ2-2	TRBV11-2	TRBD2	.	CASSLGVLAGFTGELFF	TGTGCCAGCAGCTTAGGGGTACTAGCGGGGTTCACCGGGGAGCTGTTTTTT
14	TRBJ1-4	TRBV3-1/TRBV3-2	.	few	CASSQAGANEKLFF	TGTGCCAGCAGCCAAGCTGGAGCTAATGAAAAACTGTTTTTT
14	TRBJ2-2	TRBV18	.	.	CASSSGASSRELFF	TGTGCCAGCTCATCAGGGGCTTCGTCTCGGGAGCTGTTTTTT
17	TRBJ2-3	TRBV28	TRBD1	.	CASSLAYKTGGTDTQYF	TGTGCCAGCAGTTTGGCTTACAAGACAGGGGGCACAGATACGCAGTATTTT
14	TRBJ1-2	TRBV5-1	.	.	CASSSEGGPYGYTF	TGCGCCAGCAGCTCAGAGGGAGGGCCCTATGGCTACACCTTC
14	TRBJ2-5	TRBV10-3	.	.	CAISAPLPEETQYF	TGTGCCATCAGCGCCCCCCTACCCGAAGAGACCCAGTACTTC
16	TRBJ2-3	TRBV5-1	TRBD2	once	CASSFGASGRTDTQYF	TGCGCCAGCAGCTTCGGGGCTAGCGGGAGAACAGATACGCAGTATTTT
18	TRBJ2-5	TRBV3-1/TRBV3-2	TRBD2	.	CASSQDLHLCLAGKTQYF	TGTGCCAGCAGCCAAGATCTCCACCTTTGTCTAGCGGGTAAGACCCAGTACTTC
13	TRBJ1-1	TRBV6-5	.	.	CASSYKGVTEAFF	TGTGCCAGCAGTTACAAGGGGGTGACTGAAGCTTTCTTT
15	TRBJ1-1	TRBV5-4	TRBD1	few	CASSPQQGATTEAFF	TGTGCCAGCAGCCCTCAACAGGGGGCGACCACTGAAGCTTTCTTT